This is a list of T cell receptor beta chains from one sample in a study of molecular identifiers for immune sequencing clone quantification. TCRdb re-analysed the PCR reads in MiXCR, keeping a single row per CDR3 protein. The sample yields 85,000 to 100,000 distinct CDR3 sequences, under 25% seen once. Sequencing used naive CD8+ T cells from blood, with Jurkat cell RNA spiked in. The receptors stem from a human donor in good health. Some libraries in this study had Jurkat cell RNA spiked in. Each CDR3 is given with its conserved first and last residue.

j_call cdr3_length v_call cdr3_aa
TRBJ2-7 15 TRBV5-5 CASSLPPSASYEQYF
TRBJ2-3 18 TRBV5-1 CASSGESSGTGFVGTQYF
TRBJ1-1 15 TRBV19 CASSISGGRNTEAFF
TRBJ1-2 15 TRBV6-1 CASSEVGATNYGYTF
TRBJ2-1 15 TRBV27 CASSDGTSGNNGQFF
TRBJ2-7 14 TRBV19 CASSGVPTSYEQYF
TRBJ2-3 15 TRBV10-3 CAISADRSSTDTQYF
TRBJ2-1 12 TRBV12-3/TRBV12-4 CASRAGHDEQFF
TRBJ2-3 16 TRBV27 CASSSHLGGPTDTQYF
TRBJ1-4 17 TRBV6-5 CASSYSTYLATNEKLFF
TRBJ2-7 14 TRBV18 CASSPIAGGDEQYF
TRBJ2-5 16 TRBV11-1 CASSLGISGIAETQYF
TRBJ2-7 13 TRBV12-3/TRBV12-4 CASSPTDRLEQYF
TRBJ2-7 15 TRBV27 CASSPYPPGKYEQYF
TRBJ1-5 13 TRBV12-3/TRBV12-4 CASSSWSNQPQHF
TRBJ2-1 18 TRBV18 CASSPRDRVPRPYNEQFF